Each of the 12 T cell receptor beta chains below was sequenced from the same sample in a study of monozygotic twins with inflammatory bowel disease. TCRdb re-called the 5' RACE reads, yielding one record per CDR3 amino acid sequence without DNA. The sample has approximately 420,000 distinct CDR3 sequences. Sequenced: blood. These receptors were taken from a human donor with ulcerative colitis or Crohn's disease, or a healthy co-twin of an affected twin (not recorded which).

The chain joins TRBV3-1 to TRBJ2-3; TCRdb designates TRBD2, a call that cannot be tested without DNA. There are 21 residues in the CDR3. CDR1 is LGHDT and CDR2 is YNNKEL in the germline V gene (reference sequence). The CDR3 loop is CASSQVTSGTAGSGRTDTQYF.

The chain carries TRBV27 and TRBJ1-5. The CDR3 covers 15 residues. CDR1 and CDR2 from the germline V gene are MNHEY and SMNVEV (reference sequence). CDR3 sequence reads: CASSLKGGLAQPQHF.

The chain links TRBV25-1 to TRBJ2-3; TCRdb selects TRBD1, and the lack of DNA leaves this call unchecked. Germline CDR1 is MGHDK and CDR2 is SYGVNS. The CDR3 has 15 amino acids. CDR3: CASSEAGDATDTQYF.

The chain links TRBV28 to TRBJ2-2; TCRdb picks TRBD1, but there is no DNA to check that call. The germline CDR1 and CDR2 sequences are MDHEN and SYDVKM. CDR3 length: 15 amino acids. CDR3 amino acids: CASDSGQIDTGELFF.

The chain uses TRBV5-6 and TRBJ1-1; TCRdb gives TRBD1 as the D gene, but with no DNA this cannot be confirmed. Germline V gives CDR1 SGHDT, CDR2 YYEEEE. The CDR3 extends over 14 amino acids. The CDR3 protein is CASCDRGRITEAFF.

The chain has TRBV5-1 and TRBJ2-5; no DNA is available, so the TRBD2 call from TCRdb remains unchecked. Germline CDR1 and CDR2: SGHRS and YFSETQ. This CDR3 is 15 amino acids long. CDR3 loop: CASSPGLADQETQYF.

V usage is TRBV29-1 and J usage is TRBJ1-1; TCRdb names TRBD1, which stays unverified in the absence of DNA. Germline lookup yields CDR1 SQVTM and CDR2 ANQGSEA. CDR3 size: 11 residues. Here the CDR3 reads CSVDRDPEAFF.

J is TRBJ1-4 and V is TRBV20-1; TCRdb names TRBD1, which stays unverified in the absence of DNA. The CDR3 runs to 14 residues. Looked up from germline, CDR1 is DFQATT and CDR2 is SNEGSKA (reference sequence). The CDR3 loop reads CSAPRGAAYEKLFF.

V gene TRBV7-3 combines with J gene TRBJ2-3; no DNA is available, so the TRBD1 call from TCRdb remains unchecked. The CDR3 has 13 amino acids. Germline V gene lookup returns CDR1 SGHTA and CDR2 FQGTGA. CDR3 in amino acids: CASSPGRPDTQYF.

The CDR3 reads CASSVSGSIGEKLFF. The V and J genes are TRBV9 and TRBJ1-4. The CDR3 is 15 amino acids. Per germline, CDR1 SGDLS and CDR2 YYNGEE. The full variable domain, in which reference TRBV9 and TRBJ1-4 provide the parts outside the CDR3, is DSGVTQTPKHLITATGQRVTLRCSPRSGDLSVYWYQQSLDQGLQFLIQYYNGEERAKGNILERFSAQQFPDLHSELNLSSLELGDSALYFCASSVSGSIGEKLFFGSGTQLSVL.

The rearrangement joins TRBV19 to TRBJ1-5; there is no DNA to check the TCRdb D call of TRBD1. This CDR3 has 17 amino acids. CDR1 and CDR2 (germline): LNHDA, SQIVND (reference sequence). The CDR3 protein is CASSMDAGTALNQPQHF.

The genes are TRBV5-6 and TRBJ2-1; lacking DNA, the TRBD2 call made by TCRdb goes unchecked. This CDR3 has 18 amino acids. Per germline, CDR1 SGHDT and CDR2 YYEEEE. CDR3 protein: CASSRTSGGLSPYNEQFF.